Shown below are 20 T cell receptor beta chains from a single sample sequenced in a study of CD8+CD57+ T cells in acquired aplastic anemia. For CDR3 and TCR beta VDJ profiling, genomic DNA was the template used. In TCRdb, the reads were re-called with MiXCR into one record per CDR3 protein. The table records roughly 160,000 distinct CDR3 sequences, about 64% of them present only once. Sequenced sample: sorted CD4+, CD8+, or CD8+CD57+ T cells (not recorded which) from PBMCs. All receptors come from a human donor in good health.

CDR3 residues: CASSGVGFSPLHF. The CDR3, as DNA: TGTGCCAGCAGTGGGGTAGGGTTCTCACCCCTCCACTTT. The V call is TRBV2, the J call TRBJ1-6; D is unclear. Trimming removed 4 bases at V and 10 bases at J, with 11 bases between. The germline CDR1 and CDR2 sequences are SNHLY and FYNNEI. CDR3 length equals 13 residues.

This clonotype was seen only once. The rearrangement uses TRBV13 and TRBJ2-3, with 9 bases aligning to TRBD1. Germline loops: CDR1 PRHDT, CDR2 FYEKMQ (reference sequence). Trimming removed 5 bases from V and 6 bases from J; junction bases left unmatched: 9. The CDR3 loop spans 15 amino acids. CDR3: CASSQPGQGSDTQYF. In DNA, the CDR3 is TGTGCCAGCAGCCAACCGGGACAGGGATCGGATACGCAGTATTTT.

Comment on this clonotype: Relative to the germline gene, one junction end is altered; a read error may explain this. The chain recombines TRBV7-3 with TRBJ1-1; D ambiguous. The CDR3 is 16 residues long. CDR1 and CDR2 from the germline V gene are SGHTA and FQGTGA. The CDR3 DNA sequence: TGCGCCAGCAGCCAAGATATTAGGGTTATGAACACTGAAGCTTTCTTT. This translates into CASSQDIRVMNTEAFF.

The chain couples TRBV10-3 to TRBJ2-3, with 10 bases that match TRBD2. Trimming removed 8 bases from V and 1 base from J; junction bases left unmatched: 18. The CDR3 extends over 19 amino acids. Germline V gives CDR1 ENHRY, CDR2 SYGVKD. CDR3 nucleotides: TGTGCCATCCATACTAGCGGGGTCCTACGCAACTGGGGCACAGATACGCAGTATTTT. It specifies CAIHTSGVLRNWGTDTQYF.

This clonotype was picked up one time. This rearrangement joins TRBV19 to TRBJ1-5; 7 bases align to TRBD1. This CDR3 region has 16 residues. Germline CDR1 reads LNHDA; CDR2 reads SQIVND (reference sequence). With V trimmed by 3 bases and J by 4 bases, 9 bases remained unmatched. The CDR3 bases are TGTGCCAGTAGTATTGCACCAGGGACAGCGAATCAGCCCCAGCATTTT. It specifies CASSIAPGTANQPQHF.

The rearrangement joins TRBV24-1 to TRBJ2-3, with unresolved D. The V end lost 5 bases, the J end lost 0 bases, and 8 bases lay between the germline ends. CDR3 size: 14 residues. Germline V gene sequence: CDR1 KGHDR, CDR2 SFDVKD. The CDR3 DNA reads TGTGCCACCAGTGGTCGCGCCAGCACAGATACGCAGTATTTT. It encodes CATSGRASTDTQYF.

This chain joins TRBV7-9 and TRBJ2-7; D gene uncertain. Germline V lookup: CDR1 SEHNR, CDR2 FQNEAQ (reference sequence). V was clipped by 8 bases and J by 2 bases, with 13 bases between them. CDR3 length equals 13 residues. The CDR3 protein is CASAGDATYEQYF. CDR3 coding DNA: TGTGCCAGCGCCGGCGACGCAACCTACGAGCAGTACTTC.

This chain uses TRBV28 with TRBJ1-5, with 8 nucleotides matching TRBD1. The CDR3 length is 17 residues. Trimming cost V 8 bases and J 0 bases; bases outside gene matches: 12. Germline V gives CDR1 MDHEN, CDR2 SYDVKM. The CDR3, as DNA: TGTGCCAGCTTTGACAGGGGCGGACGTTATAGCAATCAGCCCCAGCATTTT. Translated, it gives CASFDRGGRYSNQPQHF.

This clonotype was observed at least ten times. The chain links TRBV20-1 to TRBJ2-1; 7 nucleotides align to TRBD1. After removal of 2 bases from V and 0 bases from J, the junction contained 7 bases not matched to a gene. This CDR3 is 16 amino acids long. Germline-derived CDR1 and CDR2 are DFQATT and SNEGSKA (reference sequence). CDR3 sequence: CSARIGGQASYNEQFF. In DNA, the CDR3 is TGCAGTGCTAGAATAGGGGGCCAGGCCTCCTACAATGAGCAGTTCTTC.

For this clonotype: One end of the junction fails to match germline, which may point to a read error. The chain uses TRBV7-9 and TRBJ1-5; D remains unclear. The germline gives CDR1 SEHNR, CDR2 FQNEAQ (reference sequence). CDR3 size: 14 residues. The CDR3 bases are TGTTCCAGCAGCGCAGACGGATCCAATCAGCCCCAGCATTTT. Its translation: CSSSADGSNQPQHF.

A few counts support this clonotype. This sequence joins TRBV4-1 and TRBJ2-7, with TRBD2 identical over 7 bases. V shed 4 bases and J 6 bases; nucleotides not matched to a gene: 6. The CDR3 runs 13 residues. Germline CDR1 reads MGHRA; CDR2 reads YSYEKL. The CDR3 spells CASSRIAGAEQYF. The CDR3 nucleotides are TGCGCCAGCAGCCGAATAGCGGGTGCCGAGCAGTACTTC.

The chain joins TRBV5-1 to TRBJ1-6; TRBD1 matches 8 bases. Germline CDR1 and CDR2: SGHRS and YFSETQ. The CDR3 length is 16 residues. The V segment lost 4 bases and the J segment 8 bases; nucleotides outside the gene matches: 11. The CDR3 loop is CASSDGWGQEDSPLHF. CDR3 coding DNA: TGCGCCAGCAGCGACGGCTGGGGACAGGAAGATTCACCCCTCCACTTT.

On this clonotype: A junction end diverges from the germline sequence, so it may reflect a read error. CDR3 sequence: CATSADNWGGYTF. The CDR3 bases are TGTGCCACTAGTGCGGACAACTGGGGTGGCTACACCTTC. This chain connects TRBV24-1 to TRBJ1-2, with D tentatively TRBD1 (5 bases). The CDR3 contains 13 residues. Per the germline V gene, CDR1 is KGHDR and CDR2 is SFDVKD.

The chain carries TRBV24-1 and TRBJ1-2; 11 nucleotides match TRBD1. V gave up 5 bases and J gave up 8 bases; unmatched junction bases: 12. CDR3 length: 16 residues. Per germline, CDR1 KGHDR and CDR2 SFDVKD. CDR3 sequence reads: CATSARGQGGPRGYTF. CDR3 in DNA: TGTGCCACCAGTGCTAGGGGACAGGGGGGACCGAGGGGCTACACCTTC.

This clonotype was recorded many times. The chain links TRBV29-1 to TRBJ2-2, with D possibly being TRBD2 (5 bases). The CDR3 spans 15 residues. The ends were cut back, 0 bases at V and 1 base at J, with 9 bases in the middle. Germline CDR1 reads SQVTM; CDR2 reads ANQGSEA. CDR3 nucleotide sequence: TGCAGCGTTGAAGATCGAGGACTGAACACCGGGGAGCTGTTTTTT. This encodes CSVEDRGLNTGELFF.

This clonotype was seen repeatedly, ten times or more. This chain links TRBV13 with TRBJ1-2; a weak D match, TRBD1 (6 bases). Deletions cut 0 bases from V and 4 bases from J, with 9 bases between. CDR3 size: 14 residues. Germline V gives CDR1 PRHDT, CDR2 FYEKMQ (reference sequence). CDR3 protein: CASSLGQGSYGYTF. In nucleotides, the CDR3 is TGTGCCAGCAGCTTAGGCCAGGGGAGCTATGGCTACACCTTC.

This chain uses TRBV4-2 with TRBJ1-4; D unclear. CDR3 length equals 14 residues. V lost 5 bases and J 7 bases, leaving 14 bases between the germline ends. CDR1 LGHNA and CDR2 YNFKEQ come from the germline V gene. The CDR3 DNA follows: TGTGCCAGCAGCACCCGGGTGGAACCTGAAAAACTGTTTTTT. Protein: CASSTRVEPEKLFF.

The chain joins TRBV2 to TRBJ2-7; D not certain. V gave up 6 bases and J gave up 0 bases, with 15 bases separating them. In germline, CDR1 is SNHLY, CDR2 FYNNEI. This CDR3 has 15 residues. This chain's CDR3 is CASRMDARSSYEQYF. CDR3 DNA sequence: TGTGCCAGCAGGATGGACGCCCGGAGCTCCTACGAGCAGTACTTC.

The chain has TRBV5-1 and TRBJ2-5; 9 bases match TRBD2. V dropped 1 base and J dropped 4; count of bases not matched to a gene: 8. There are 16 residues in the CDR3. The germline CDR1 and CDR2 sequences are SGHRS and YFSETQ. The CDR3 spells CASSLKASGTGETQYF. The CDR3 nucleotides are TGCGCCAGCAGCTTGAAGGCTAGCGGGACGGGAGAGACCCAGTACTTC. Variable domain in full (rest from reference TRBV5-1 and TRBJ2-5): KAGVTQTPRYLIKTRGQQVTLSCSPISGHRSVSWYQQTPGQGLQFLFEYFSETQRNKGNFPGRFSGRQFSNSRSEMNVSTLELGDSALYLCASSLKASGTGETQYFGPGTRLLVL.

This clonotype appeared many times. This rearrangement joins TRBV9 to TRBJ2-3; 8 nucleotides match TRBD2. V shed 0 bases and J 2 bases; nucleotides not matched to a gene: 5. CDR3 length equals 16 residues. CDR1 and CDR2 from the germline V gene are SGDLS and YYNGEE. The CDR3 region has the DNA TGTGCCAGCAGCGTAGCAGCGGGAGCGCCCACAGATACGCAGTATTTT. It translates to CASSVAAGAPTDTQYF.